A single T cell receptor beta chain is shown here with its context. The CDR3 totals 15 residues. CDR1 is SGHRS, CDR2 YFSETQ, per germline. V was shortened by 0 bases and J by 6 bases, with 13 bases between the two germline ends. The entry originates in a study of blood T cell repertoires in COVID-19. At the level of the study: The United States, Italy and Spain provided the acute and convalescent COVID-19 samples. Sources were T cells, B-cell-depleted T cells, or PBMCs; the material itself was cDNA or gDNA.

Sequencing used immunoSEQ multiplex PCR; TCRdb keeps in-frame clones, though not all of them. The repertoire includes 80,000 to 100,000 clones, around 90% of them detected once, and about 1.7% sits in the top ten. This chain uses TRBV5-1 with TRBJ2-1; no firm D call. The clonotype originates from a human donor with active COVID-19. The donor label of this sample is uncertain. Sequenced material: peripheral blood. The CDR3 bases are TGCGCCAGCAGCTTGGTAGGAGTAGACGGCAATGAGCAGTTCTTC. This gives the protein CASSLVGVDGNEQFF.